Given below is one T cell receptor beta chain in context. Its antigen is as yet unknown. This sample is drawn from a study of shared clonotypes between healthy human individuals. Notes on the study in general: Generally, naive subsets came out with larger estimated richness than memory subsets.

Using immunoSEQ multiplex PCR, the repertoire was profiled, and TCRdb retains in-frame clones only, with some absent. The table lists roughly 640,000 clones, around two thirds of them singletons. CDR1 and CDR2 (germline): SNHLY, FYNNEI. This CDR3 spans 14 amino acids. Between the trimmed V and J ends, which lost 5 bases and 3 bases, there was a span of 11 bases. The sample was memory CD4+ T cells sorted from blood. This sample's subset: CD45RA-negative fraction. The TCR comes from a woman under 40 in good health. The V and J genes are TRBV2 and TRBJ1-5, with TRBD1 as a possible D gene (5 bases). The CDR3: CASSYTGDNQPQHF. The CDR3 bases are TGTGCCAGCAGTTATACGGGGGACAATCAGCCCCAGCATTTT. Using reference TRBV2 and TRBJ1-5 for the parts outside the CDR3, the full variable domain is EPEVTQTPSHQVTQMGQEVILRCVPISNHLYFYWYRQILGQKVEFLVSFYNNEISEKSEIFDDQFSVERPDGSNFTLKIRSTKLEDSAMYFCASSYTGDNQPQHFGDGTRLSIL.